This record looks at one T cell receptor beta chain sequence and its context. This sample is part of a study of human T cells and chemical hapten exposure. Time point specified: patch test 1, 2 weeks after DPC sensitization. Treatment here: therapeutic diphenylcyclopropenone sensitization with weekly scalp DPC. Ahead of each patch test application, blood was drawn. V lost 2 bases to trimming and J lost 2 bases, with 12 bases between them. CDR3 size: 15 residues. During construction of the library, unique molecular identifiers were attached to individual cDNA molecules for quantitative, reproducible TCR counting. In the original workflow: With a range of about 23,224 to 690,600, the median per sample was around 96,000 TCRs. TCRdb independently ran MiXCR on the RACE reads; one entry per CDR3 protein. The authors' filters were not applied to this entry. Of about 100,000 distinct CDR3 sequences listed, over 9.5% are singletons.

The chain carries TRBV12-3 or TRBV12-4 and TRBJ1-1; D gene uncertain. The sample in question was whole blood, obtained in connection with sensitization to the hapten diphenylcyclopropenone (DPC). This TCR derives from a man aged 40-49 years with alopecia areata. Some clones in this sample may be carry-over from other donors' samples. The CDR3 spells CASSLRRLLNTEAFF. CDR3 DNA: TGTGCCAGCAGTTTACGTAGGTTGCTTAACACTGAAGCTTTCTTT.